This is a list of T cell receptor beta chains from one sample in a study of cytomegalovirus exposure and HLA in healthy donors. Only in-frame clones appear in the TCRdb table, and some are missing; sequencing was by immunoSEQ multiplex PCR. The sample lists around 100,000 clones, about 69% occurring once. The sample consisted of PBMCs. These TCRs come from a woman aged 18-29 years in good health and CMV-seropositive. Each CDR3 is given with its conserved first and last residue. The D gene is left open where the match is weak. Size tells how often a clone was seen (once, few, many) or the class of an expanded clone, and some rows leave it out.

>TRBV9|TRBJ2-7|TRBD2|.
CASSPGTSGLYEQYF
TGTGCCAGCAGCCCCGGGACTAGCGGTTTATACGAGCAGTACTTC
>TRBV27|TRBJ1-6|.|.
CASSLLADNSPLHF
TGTGCCAGCAGTTTATTGGCAGATAATTCACCCCTCCACTTT
>TRBV6-6|TRBJ1-5|TRBD1|.
CASRPQGATQPQHF
TGTGCCAGCAGGCCGCAGGGGGCGACTCAGCCCCAGCATTTT
>TRBV5-1|TRBJ2-3|TRBD1|once
CASRPGQGQFLTDTQYF
TGCGCCAGCAGGCCGGGACAGGGACAGTTTCTCACAGATACGCAGTATTTT
>TRBV19|TRBJ2-1|TRBD2|few
CATSVSLAVYNEQFF
TGTGCCACCTCCGTATCCCTAGCGGTATACAATGAGCAGTTCTTC
>TRBV2|TRBJ1-5|TRBD1|.
CASSRQGSGQPQHF
TGTGCCAGCAGCAGACAGGGGTCGGGTCAGCCCCAGCATTTT
>TRBV15|TRBJ1-1|.|.
CATSRAAAGMRTEAFF
TGTGCCACCAGCAGAGCCGCCGCGGGGATGAGGACTGAAGCTTTCTTT
>TRBV5-1|TRBJ2-1|TRBD1|medium-sized
CASSLGQGNVNEQFF
TGCGCCAGCAGCTTGGGACAGGGCAACGTCAATGAGCAGTTCTTC
>TRBV4-2|TRBJ1-6|TRBD1|.
CASSQDSGQGNSPLHF
TGTGCCAGCAGCCAAGACTCGGGACAGGGAAATTCACCCCTCCACTTT
>TRBV7-2|TRBJ2-3|TRBD2|few
CASSFGLAGGPSTDTQYF
TGTGCCAGCAGCTTTGGACTAGCGGGGGGGCCGAGCACAGATACGCAGTATTTT
>TRBV4-2|TRBJ1-5|TRBD1|few
CASSPRDRSGQPQHF
TGTGCCAGCAGCCCCCGGGACAGGTCGGGTCAGCCCCAGCATTTT
>TRBV11-2|TRBJ2-1|.|.
CASSLIENNEQFF
TGTGCCAGCAGCTTAATAGAAAACAATGAGCAGTTCTTC
>TRBV28|TRBJ1-5|.|.
CASSPPSGSQPRHF
TGTGCCAGCAGTCCCCCGTCGGGGTCTCAGCCCCGGCATTTT
>TRBV7-9|TRBJ2-7|.|.
CASSRGGASYEQYF
TGTGCCAGCAGCCGCGGAGGGGCCTCCTACGAGCAGTACTTC
>TRBV9|TRBJ2-3|.|.
CASSSGDTQYF
TGTGCCAGCAGCTCCGGGGATACGCAGTATTTT
>TRBV5-8|TRBJ1-3|TRBD1|.
CASSLEGGPNTIYF
TGTGCCAGCAGCTTGGAAGGGGGCCCAAACACCATATATTTT
>TRBV7-2|TRBJ1-1|TRBD1|.
CASSLAGSTGGNTEAFF
TGTGCCAGCAGCTTAGCTGGGTCGACAGGGGGGAACACTGAAGCTTTCTTT
>TRBV9|TRBJ1-2|.|once
CASSVSPGVDYGYTF
TGTGCCAGCAGCGTATCTCCGGGGGTGGACTATGGCTACACCTTC
>TRBV23-1|TRBJ2-7|.|few
CASSHHLGPEPSYEQYF
TGCGCCAGCAGTCACCACCTTGGGCCGGAACCCTCCTACGAGCAGTACTTC
>TRBV13|TRBJ1-5|TRBD1|.
CASSLGRGGNQPQHF
TGTGCCAGCAGCTTAGGCAGGGGGGGCAATCAGCCCCAGCATTTT
>TRBV30|TRBJ2-7|TRBD1|few
CAWSVTVLAGTGRNAYEQYF
TGTGCCTGGAGTGTAACGGTACTTGCCGGGACAGGGCGAAATGCCTACGAGCAGTACTTC
>TRBV7-9|TRBJ1-2|TRBD1|.
CASSPGGWYGYTF
TGTGCCAGCAGCCCAGGGGGCTGGTATGGCTACACCTTC
>TRBV6-5|TRBJ2-1|TRBD1|few
CASSTDRGNEQFF
TGTGCCAGCAGCACGGACAGGGGCAATGAGCAGTTCTTC
>TRBV9|TRBJ1-3|TRBD1|.
CASSVRGGDGNTIYF
TGTGCCAGCAGCGTAAGAGGGGGCGACGGAAACACCATATATTTT
>TRBV19|TRBJ2-7|.|once
CASSGLGASDFYEQYF
TGTGCCAGTAGTGGGCTTGGGGCTAGCGACTTCTACGAGCAGTACTTC
>TRBV6-1|TRBJ1-5|TRBD1|once
CASSRTGDQPQHF
TGTGCCAGCAGTCGGACAGGGGATCAGCCCCAGCATTTT
>TRBV9|TRBJ1-2|.|few
CASSVEGRALSGYTF
TGTGCCAGCAGCGTTGAGGGCCGGGCGCTTAGTGGCTACACCTTC
>TRBV27|TRBJ2-5|TRBD2|few
CASSLSGTSGTRRRETQYF
TGTGCCAGCAGTTTATCGGGGACTAGCGGGACGAGACGAAGAGAGACCCAGTACTTC
>TRBV10-3|TRBJ2-2|TRBD1|few
CAISRDREAGELFF
TGTGCCATCAGTAGGGACAGGGAGGCCGGGGAGCTGTTTTTT
>TRBV7-2|TRBJ2-7|TRBD2|.
CASSTRPRSGGQYF
TGTGCCAGCAGCACACGACCCCGGTCGGGGGGGCAGTACTTC
>TRBV27|TRBJ2-7|.|.
CASSQQGGEQYF
TGTGCCTCGAGCCAGCAGGGAGGCGAGCAGTACTTC
>TRBV14|TRBJ1-1|.|.
CASSEQGRNTEAFF
TGTGCCAGCAGCGAACAGGGTAGGAACACTGAAGCTTTCTTT
>TRBV19|TRBJ2-5|TRBD1|.
CASNRGTGYLETQYF
TGTGCCAGCAACCGGGGGACAGGCTATTTGGAGACCCAGTACTTC
>TRBV19|TRBJ2-1|.|few
CASTLGQGGNEQFF
TGTGCCAGTACCCTGGGGCAGGGTGGTAATGAGCAGTTCTTC
>TRBV9|TRBJ2-5|.|few
CASSVRSRDETQYF
TGTGCCAGCAGCGTAAGATCGCGGGACGAGACCCAGTACTTC
>TRBV12-5|TRBJ2-2|TRBD2|.
CASGREANTGELFF
TGTGCTAGTGGTCGGGAGGCGAACACCGGGGAGCTGTTTTTT
>TRBV27|TRBJ2-5|TRBD2|.
CASSLQGLVGETQYF
TGTGCCAGCAGTTTGCAGGGACTAGTAGGTGAGACCCAGTACTTC
>TRBV11-2|TRBJ2-7|TRBD1|.
CASSLEGQRSSYEQYF
TGTGCCAGCAGCTTAGAGGGACAGCGAAGCTCCTACGAGCAGTACTTC
>TRBV6-5|TRBJ2-3|.|.
CASRQTATTTDTQYF
TGTGCCAGCAGACAGACAGCCACTACTACAGATACGCAGTATTTT
>TRBV19|TRBJ1-2|TRBD1|.
CASKQGAGKLYGYTF
TGTGCCAGTAAGCAGGGGGCAGGAAAGCTCTATGGCTACACCTTC
>TRBV6-5|TRBJ2-7|.|few
CASNPTGLSYEQYF
TGTGCCAGCAACCCGACAGGTCTCTCCTACGAGCAGTACTTC
>TRBV5-8|TRBJ2-3|TRBD2|once
CASSFQAGLASDTQYF
TGTGCCAGCAGCTTTCAAGCGGGACTAGCGAGCGATACGCAGTATTTT
>TRBV7-2|TRBJ1-6|.|.
CASSLARDTYSPLHF
TGTGCCAGCAGCTTAGCCCGGGACACCTATTCACCCCTCCACTTT
>TRBV19|TRBJ2-7|TRBD2|many
CASSMGTGGTYEQYF
TGTGCCAGTAGTATGGGTACGGGGGGGACCTACGAGCAGTACTTC
>TRBV6-5|TRBJ2-4|TRBD2|.
CAGAGGGQNIQYF
TGTGCCGGCGCCGGCGGGGGGCAGAACATTCAGTACTTC
>TRBV5-1|TRBJ2-3|.|.
CASSLRTFPSTDTQYF
TGCGCCAGCAGCCTCCGGACATTCCCTAGCACAGATACGCAGTATTTT
>TRBV18|TRBJ1-5|TRBD1|.
CASSLDRGGNQPQHF
TGTGCCAGCTCTCTCGACAGGGGGGGCAATCAGCCCCAGCATTTT